Included here is one T cell receptor (beta chain) sequence, with context. This sample is drawn from a study of T-cell reconstitution after alpha-beta-depleted transplantation in children. This CDR3 has 15 amino acids. The V gene lost 0 bases and the J gene lost 6 bases, with 12 bases spanning the gap. The library targeted TCRbeta and was prepared with unique molecular identifiers. TCRdb reprocessed the PCR reads with MiXCR, giving one entry per CDR3 protein. The sample comprises about 440,000 distinct CDR3 sequences, over 40% of which are singletons, and 27% rests with the top ten. The chain links TRBV12-3 or TRBV12-4 to TRBJ2-1; maybe TRBD1 (7 bases). The input for sequencing was PBMCs, taken before TCRalphabeta/CD19-depleted stem cell transplant. This sequence originates from a girl aged 2 to 9 with aplastic anemia, due to receive a stem cell transplant. This chain's CDR3 is CASSLARQGGNEQFF. The CDR3 nucleotides read TGTGCCAGCAGTTTAGCCAGACAGGGAGGCAATGAGCAGTTCTTC.